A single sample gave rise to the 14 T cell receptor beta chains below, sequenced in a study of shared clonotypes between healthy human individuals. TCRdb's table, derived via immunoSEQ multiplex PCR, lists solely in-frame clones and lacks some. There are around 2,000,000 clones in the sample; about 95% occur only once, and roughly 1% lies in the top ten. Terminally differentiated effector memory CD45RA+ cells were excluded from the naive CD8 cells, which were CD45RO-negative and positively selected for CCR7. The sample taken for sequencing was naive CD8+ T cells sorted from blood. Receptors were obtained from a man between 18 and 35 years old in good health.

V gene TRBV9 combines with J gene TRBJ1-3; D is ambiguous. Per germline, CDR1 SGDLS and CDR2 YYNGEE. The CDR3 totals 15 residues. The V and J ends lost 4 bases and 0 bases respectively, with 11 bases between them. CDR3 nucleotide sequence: TGTGCCAGCAGCTCAAGGGTATCCTCTGGAAACACCATATATTTT. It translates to CASSSRVSSGNTIYF.

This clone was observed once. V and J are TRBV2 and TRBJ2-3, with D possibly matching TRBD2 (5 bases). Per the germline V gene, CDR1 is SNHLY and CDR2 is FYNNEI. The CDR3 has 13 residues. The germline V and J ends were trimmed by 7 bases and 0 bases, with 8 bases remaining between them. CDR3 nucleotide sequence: TGTGCCAGCACAGCGGCAAGCACAGATACGCAGTATTTT. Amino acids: CASTAASTDTQYF.

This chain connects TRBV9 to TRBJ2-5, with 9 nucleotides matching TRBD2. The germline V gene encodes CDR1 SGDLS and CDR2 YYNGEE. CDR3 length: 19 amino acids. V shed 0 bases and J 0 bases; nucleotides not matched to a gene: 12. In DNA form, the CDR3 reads TGTGCCAGCAGCGTAGGAGGGTGGAGGCAGCGGGGGGACCAAGAGACCCAGTACTTC. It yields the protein CASSVGGWRQRGDQETQYF. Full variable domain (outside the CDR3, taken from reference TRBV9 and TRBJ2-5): DSGVTQTPKHLITATGQRVTLRCSPRSGDLSVYWYQQSLDQGLQFLIQYYNGEERAKGNILERFSAQQFPDLHSELNLSSLELGDSALYFCASSVGGWRQRGDQETQYFGPGTRLLVL.

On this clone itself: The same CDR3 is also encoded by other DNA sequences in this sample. In DNA, the CDR3 is TGCGCCAGCAGCCAAAGGGACACCAGCTACGAGCAGTACTTC. Translating it yields CASSQRDTSYEQYF. This chain uses TRBV4-1 with TRBJ2-7; tentative D call: TRBD1 (6 bases). V lost 2 bases and J lost 3, with 11 bases in between. CDR3 size: 14 residues. Germline CDR1 MGHRA, CDR2 YSYEKL.

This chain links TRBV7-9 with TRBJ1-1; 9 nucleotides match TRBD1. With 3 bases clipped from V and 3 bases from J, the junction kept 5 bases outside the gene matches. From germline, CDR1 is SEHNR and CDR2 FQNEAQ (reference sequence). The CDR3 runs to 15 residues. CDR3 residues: CASSFETGGDTEAFF. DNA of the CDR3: TGTGCCAGCAGCTTTGAAACAGGGGGCGACACTGAAGCTTTCTTT.

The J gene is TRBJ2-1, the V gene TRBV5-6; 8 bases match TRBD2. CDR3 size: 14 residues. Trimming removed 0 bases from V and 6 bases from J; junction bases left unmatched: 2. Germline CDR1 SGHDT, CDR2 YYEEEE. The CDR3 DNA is TGTGCCAGCAGCTTGGCCGGGACTAGCAATGAGCAGTTCTTC. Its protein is CASSLAGTSNEQFF.

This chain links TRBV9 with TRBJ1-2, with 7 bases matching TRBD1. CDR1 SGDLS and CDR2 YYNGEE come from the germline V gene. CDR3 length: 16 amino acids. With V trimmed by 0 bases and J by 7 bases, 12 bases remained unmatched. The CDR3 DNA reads TGTGCCAGCAGCGTAGCTCGAGAGGGGGCGGATTCTGGCTACACCTTC. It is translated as CASSVAREGADSGYTF.

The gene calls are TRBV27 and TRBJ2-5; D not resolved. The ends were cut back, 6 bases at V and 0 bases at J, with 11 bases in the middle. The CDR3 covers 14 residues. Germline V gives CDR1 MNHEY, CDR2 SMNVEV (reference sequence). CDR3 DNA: TGTGCCAGCAGGACCGCTTCGTACCAAGAGACCCAGTACTTC. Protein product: CASRTASYQETQYF.

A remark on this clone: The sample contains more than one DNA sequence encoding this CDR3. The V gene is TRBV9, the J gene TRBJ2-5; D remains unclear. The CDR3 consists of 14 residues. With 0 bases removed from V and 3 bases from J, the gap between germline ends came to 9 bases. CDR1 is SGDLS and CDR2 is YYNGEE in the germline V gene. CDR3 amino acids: CASSVGGREETQYF. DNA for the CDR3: TGTGCCAGCAGCGTAGGTGGTAGAGAAGAGACCCAGTACTTC.

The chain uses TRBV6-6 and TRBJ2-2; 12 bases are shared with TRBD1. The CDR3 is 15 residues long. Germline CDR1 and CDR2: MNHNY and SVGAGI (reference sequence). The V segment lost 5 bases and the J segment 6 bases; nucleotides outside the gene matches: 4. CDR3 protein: CASSPGQGASGELFF. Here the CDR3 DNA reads TGTGCCAGCAGTCCGGGACAGGGGGCATCCGGGGAGCTGTTTTTT.

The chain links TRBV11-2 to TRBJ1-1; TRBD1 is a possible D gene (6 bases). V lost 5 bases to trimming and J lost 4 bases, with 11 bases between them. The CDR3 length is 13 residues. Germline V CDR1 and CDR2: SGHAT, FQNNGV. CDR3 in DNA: TGTGCCAGCAGCACAGGGTCGGGCACTGAAGCTTTCTTT. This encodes CASSTGSGTEAFF.

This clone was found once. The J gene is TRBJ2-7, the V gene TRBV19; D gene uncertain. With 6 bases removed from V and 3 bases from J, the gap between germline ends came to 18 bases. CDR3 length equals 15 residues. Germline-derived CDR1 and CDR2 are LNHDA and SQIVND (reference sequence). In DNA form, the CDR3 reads TGTGCCAGTAGCCAGACCCCGGAGAATGTCTACGAGCAGTACTTC. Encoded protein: CASSQTPENVYEQYF.

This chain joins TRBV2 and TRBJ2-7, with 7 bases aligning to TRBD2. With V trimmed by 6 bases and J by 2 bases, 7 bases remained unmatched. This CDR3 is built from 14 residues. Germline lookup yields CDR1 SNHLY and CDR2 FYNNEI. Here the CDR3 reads CASRDGEGPYEQYF. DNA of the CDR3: TGTGCCAGCAGGGACGGGGAGGGGCCCTACGAGCAGTACTTC.

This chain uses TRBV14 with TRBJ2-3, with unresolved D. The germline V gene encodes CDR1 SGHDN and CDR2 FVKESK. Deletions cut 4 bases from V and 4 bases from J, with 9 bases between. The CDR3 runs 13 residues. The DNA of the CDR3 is TGTGCCAGCAGCCGAGAACAGCCAGATACGCAGTATTTT. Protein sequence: CASSREQPDTQYF.